The present entry profiles one TCR beta chain with its context. Germline loops: CDR1 SGHTA, CDR2 FQGNSA. V shed 5 bases, J shed 5 bases, and the junction held 9 bases outside the gene matches. CDR3 length: 14 residues. Naive CD8 cells lacked CD45RO and underwent positive selection for CCR7, leaving out terminally differentiated effector memory CD45RA+ cells. This sample was taken from a study of shared clonotypes between healthy human individuals. Profiled with immunoSEQ multiplex PCR; TCRdb holds only in-frame clones, not every one. The sample yields about 2.1 million clones, roughly 93% seen once. This sequence was found in a man between 18 and 35 years old in good health. Some clones in this sample may be carry-over from other donors' samples. The sequenced sample consisted of naive CD8+ T cells from PBMCs. The V and J genes are TRBV7-2 and TRBJ2-7; 7 positions agree with TRBD1. CDR3 amino acids: CASSHRDSRNEQYF. For the CDR3, the DNA is TGTGCCAGCAGCCACCGGGACAGCCGGAACGAGCAGTACTTC.